The clone carrying this T cell receptor (beta chain) appeared a few times. Its matching antigen is unknown. Then a second PCR, running roughly 7 to 11 cycles, was carried out with a sample-barcoded 5' primer and a J-beta primer mix. TCRdb reanalysed the 5' RACE reads using MiXCR and keeps one entry per CDR3 protein. The data show around 1,800,000 distinct CDR3 sequences, 30% to 40% seen once. This specimen belongs to a study of blood T cells in healthy people across ages. Study conclusions and caveats: The diversity estimates, figures obtained from one million T cells, were considered underestimates.

CDR1 LGHDT and CDR2 YNNKEL come from the germline V gene (reference sequence). V lost 0 bases and J lost 1, with 7 bases in between. The CDR3 sequence is 16 residues long. Staff drew approximately 9.7 milliliters of peripheral blood from each donor. Researchers isolated at least 6.5 million PBMCs per sample. The sample consisted of blood. The V gene is TRBV3-1, the J gene TRBJ2-6; D call uncertain. The TCR sequence derives from a human donor in good health. The CDR3 loop reads CASSQDDTSGANVLTF. The CDR3 bases are TGTGCCAGCAGCCAAGATGACACTTCTGGGGCCAACGTCCTGACTTTC.